This T cell receptor beta chain was observed in a study of blood T cell repertoires in COVID-19. Study overall: The study drew acute and convalescent COVID-19 samples from the United States, Italy and Spain.

The CDR3 sequence is 14 residues long. V dropped 3 bases and J dropped 0 bases, with 7 bases sitting between them. CDR1 and CDR2 from the germline V gene are SGHRS and YFSETQ. Seattle participants joined during active infection and were tracked over time. Original data processing: Amplification of reference gene primers was used by the study to estimate nucleated cell counts. Data came from immunoSEQ multiplex PCR; TCRdb stores just in-frame clones and leaves some out. V, J and clone size derive from that table, while D and trimming were established from the DNA sequence. Of approximately 300,000 clones in the sample, approximately 90% were seen once.

The sequencing sample was made of peripheral blood. This chain joins TRBV5-1 and TRBJ1-3; maybe TRBD1 (6 bases). This TCR came from a woman aged 25 to 39 with COVID-19, enrolled during active disease. CDR3 coding DNA: TGCGCCAGCAGCTCACAGGGCTCTGGAAACACCATATATTTT. This gives the protein CASSSQGSGNTIYF.